This T cell receptor beta chain is from a study of T cell responses to AZD1222 COVID-19 vaccine. Study conclusions and caveats: Spike regions recognized by vaccine-associated CD4 TCRs spanned the protein, led by 160-218 and 743-854. Just a handful of AZD1222 recipients were seropositive at baseline.

Assay used: immunoSEQ multiplex PCR; TCRdb lists only in-frame clones, some missing. The sample has approximately 100,000 clones, about 89% seen once. In the case of this clone: The target antigen is unknown.

This CDR3 comprises 15 residues. Trimming cost V 0 bases and J 3 bases; bases outside gene matches: 3. CDR1 is SGHRS, CDR2 YFSETQ, per germline. This material consisted of peripheral blood, taken on day 0 of AZD1222 vaccination. The chain joins TRBV5-1 to TRBJ2-3; 8 bases agree with TRBD2. The receptor comes from an adult in good health. CDR3 loop: CASSLVASGTDTQYF. CDR3 nucleotide sequence: TGCGCCAGCAGCTTGGTGGCTAGCGGGACAGATACGCAGTATTTT.